The clone carrying this TCR beta chain was counted between two and nine times. The antigen is unknown. Between the trimmed V and J ends, which lost 0 bases and 6 bases, there was a span of 10 bases. The CDR3 is 14 residues long. From germline, CDR1 is LNHNV and CDR2 YYDKDF (reference sequence). It was uncontrolled infection, other autoimmune disease, pregnancy or lactation that excluded patients. Based on clinical symptoms, serum thyroxine and TRAb, thyroid ultrasound and orbital computed tomography, diagnoses were reached. This specimen comes from a study of T cells in Graves' hyperthyroidism and ophthalmopathy. Study-wide results and caveats: Ophthalmopathy could be told apart from stable hyperthyroidism with a 13 V-J model.

TCR beta CDR3 sequences were amplified from RNA transcripts. An initial round of RT-PCR targeting the TCR CDR3 relied on the HTBI primer set. MiXCR, run by TCRdb on the multiplex PCR reads, gives a single entry per CDR3 protein. The profile shows over 500,000 distinct CDR3 sequences, about 15% of them singletons. Sequenced: blood. The rearrangement links TRBV15 to TRBJ2-3; maybe TRBD1 (6 bases). This clonotype was sampled from a woman aged 18-29 years with Graves' ophthalmopathy. The CDR3 DNA follows: TGTGCCACCAGCAGAGAGGGGGCTCCCGATACGCAGTATTTT. It specifies CATSREGAPDTQYF. Full variable domain (missing parts from reference TRBV15 and TRBJ2-3): DAMVIQNPRYQVTQFGKPVTLSCSQTLNHNVMYWYQQKSSQAPKLLFHYYDKDFNNEADTPDNFQSRRPNTSFCFLDIRSPGLGDTAMYLCATSREGAPDTQYFGPGTRLTVL.